The 23 T cell receptor beta chains below all came from one sample that was sequenced in a study of shared clonotypes between healthy human individuals. The method was immunoSEQ multiplex PCR; TCRdb's version includes in-frame clones alone and lacks a portion of them. The sample lists roughly 2.2 million clones; 85% to 95% were seen once. The sequencing input was naive CD4+ T cells from PBMCs. As to subset: CD45RA+ positively selected. The receptors shown here come from a man aged 18 to 30 in good health. Some clones in this sample may be carry-over from other donors' samples.

The CDR3 DNA follows: TGTGCCAGCAGCTTAGGTCTCTCAGGAGCTTTCTTT. As protein: CASSLGLSGAFF. J is TRBJ1-1 and V is TRBV7-9, with D unclear. This CDR3 is built from 12 residues. V was pared by 1 base and J by 10 bases, with 10 bases between. The germline CDR1 and CDR2 sequences are SEHNR and FQNEAQ (reference sequence).

The gene calls are TRBV5-1 and TRBJ2-5; D is uncertain. The CDR3 has 13 amino acids. The germline V gene has CDR1 SGHRS and CDR2 YFSETQ. Trimming stripped 3 bases from V and 5 bases from J, with 11 bases between. CDR3 sequence reads: CASSSLLQETQYF. The CDR3 DNA reads as TGCGCCAGCAGCTCGCTCCTACAGGAGACCCAGTACTTC.

The rearrangement links TRBV18 to TRBJ2-1; 7 nucleotides agree with TRBD1. The CDR3 covers 15 residues. J gave up 8 bases and V 3 bases, and 10 bases lay outside the gene matches. Per germline, CDR1 KGHSH and CDR2 LQKENI. The CDR3 here is CASSPRQGVMDEQFF. The CDR3 DNA follows: TGTGCCAGCTCACCCAGACAGGGAGTTATGGATGAGCAGTTCTTC.

The DNA of the CDR3 is TGCAGCGTTGGTGGGAGGGCCTTCATTGACACTGAAGCTTTCTTT. It yields the protein CSVGGRAFIDTEAFF. V is TRBV29-1 and J is TRBJ1-1, with unresolved D. The CDR3 loop spans 15 amino acids. Germline lookup yields CDR1 SQVTM and CDR2 ANQGSEA. The ends were cut back, 4 bases at V and 3 bases at J, with 18 bases in the middle.

The sample holds one count of this clone. The V call is TRBV19, the J call TRBJ2-2; D unresolved. The V gene lost 7 bases and the J gene lost 3 bases, with 15 bases spanning the gap. The CDR3 loop spans 15 amino acids. Germline lookup yields CDR1 LNHDA and CDR2 SQIVND (reference sequence). CDR3 sequence reads: CASKDSRRDTGELFF. CDR3 nucleotide sequence: TGTGCCAGTAAAGACTCTAGAAGGGACACCGGGGAGCTGTTTTTT.

V usage is TRBV7-9 and J usage is TRBJ1-5; weak D call: TRBD1 (5 bases). The V end was cut by 3 bases, the J end by 0 bases, with 21 bases between. The CDR3 extends over 19 amino acids. Germline-derived CDR1 and CDR2 are SEHNR and FQNEAQ (reference sequence). The CDR3 sequence: CASSFSPGTGAYSNQPQHF. The CDR3 DNA reads TGTGCCAGCAGCTTTAGCCCCGGGACCGGAGCATATAGCAATCAGCCCCAGCATTTT.

The chain employs TRBV5-1 and TRBJ2-3, with 16 positions matching TRBD2. Germline CDR1 and CDR2: SGHRS and YFSETQ. With 3 bases clipped from V and 0 bases from J, the junction kept 7 bases outside the gene matches. The CDR3 covers 19 residues. CDR3 region: CASSWGLAGGPTSTDTQYF. In DNA form, the CDR3 reads TGCGCCAGCAGCTGGGGACTAGCGGGAGGGCCGACGAGCACAGATACGCAGTATTTT.

The genes are TRBV27 and TRBJ2-7, with 8 bases fitting TRBD1. V trimming: 4 bases; J trimming: 4 bases; junction bases outside the gene matches: 12. Germline V CDR1 and CDR2: MNHEY, SMNVEV (reference sequence). This CDR3 has 16 amino acids. The CDR3 here is CASSSIRGTGVYEQYF. The CDR3 DNA reads as TGTGCCAGCAGTTCAATCCGGGGGACAGGAGTTTACGAGCAGTACTTC.

CDR3 sequence reads: CASSAIGQVGEAFF. Here the CDR3 DNA reads TGTGCCAGCAGCGCTATAGGCCAGGTCGGTGAAGCTTTCTTT. This chain links TRBV7-9 with TRBJ1-1; D unresolved. The CDR3 consists of 14 residues. V was trimmed by 5 bases and J by 7 bases, leaving 17 bases between them. The germline gives CDR1 SEHNR, CDR2 FQNEAQ (reference sequence).

Remarks on this clone: The sample has other DNA sequences that encode this CDR3 too. The genes are TRBV5-1 and TRBJ2-2; D is unresolved. This CDR3 has 14 residues. Trimming took 0 bases from V and 2 from J, leaving 5 bases between them. Germline assignment: CDR1 SGHRS and CDR2 YFSETQ. The CDR3 region is CASSLGQNTGELFF. CDR3 coding DNA: TGCGCCAGCAGCTTGGGACAAAACACCGGGGAGCTGTTTTTT.

Only one count was recorded for this clone. The chain couples TRBV11-1 to TRBJ2-5, with TRBD1 identical over 10 bases. CDR1 and CDR2 (germline): SGHAT, FQDESV (reference sequence). Germline trimming cut 5 bases from V and 1 base from J; bases unmatched to any gene: 4. The CDR3 sequence is 15 residues long. DNA of the CDR3: TGTGCCAGCAGCGTCCGGGACAGGGGCCAAGAGACCCAGTACTTC. Translated: CASSVRDRGQETQYF.

The chain has TRBV2 and TRBJ2-5; the D gene could be TRBD1 or TRBD2 (5 bases each). CDR3 length: 15 residues. The V gene lost 8 bases and the J gene lost 1 base, with 17 bases spanning the gap. Germline V gene sequence: CDR1 SNHLY, CDR2 FYNNEI. The CDR3 sequence is CASSPEQGTQETQYF. Written as DNA, the CDR3 is TGTGCCAGCTCCCCCGAGCAAGGGACCCAAGAGACCCAGTACTTC. Full variable domain (missing parts from reference TRBV2 and TRBJ2-5): EPEVTQTPSHQVTQMGQEVILRCVPISNHLYFYWYRQILGQKVEFLVSFYNNEISEKSEIFDDQFSVERPDGSNFTLKIRSTKLEDSAMYFCASSPEQGTQETQYFGPGTRLLVL.

J is TRBJ2-3 and V is TRBV12-5; D not resolved. Germline V gives CDR1 LGHNT, CDR2 FRNRAP. The CDR3 extends over 12 amino acids. V lost 2 bases and J lost 5, with 5 bases in between. CDR3 nucleotides: TGTGCTAGTGGTTTGTCTGGAGATACGCAGTATTTT. It yields the protein CASGLSGDTQYF.

The CDR3 spells CASSEGTSGIHYNEQFF. For the CDR3, the DNA is TGTGCCAGCAGTGAAGGGACTAGCGGGATTCACTACAATGAGCAGTTCTTC. This rearrangement joins TRBV6-1 to TRBJ2-1; 12 bases map to TRBD2. With V trimmed by 1 base and J by 3 bases, 4 bases remained unmatched. The germline V gene has CDR1 MNHNS and CDR2 SASEGT. This CDR3 spans 17 amino acids.

The rearrangement uses TRBV5-1 and TRBJ1-5; no clear D gene. Trimming shortened V by 2 bases and J by 5 bases, and 8 bases separated the two germline ends. CDR1 is SGHRS, CDR2 YFSETQ, per germline. The CDR3 sequence is 13 residues long. The DNA for the CDR3 is TGCGCCAGCAGCTTAACATACGATCAGCCCCAGCATTTT. Its protein is CASSLTYDQPQHF.

The chain couples TRBV11-2 to TRBJ2-4; D may be TRBD1 (6 bases). CDR1 is SGHAT and CDR2 is FQNNGV in the germline V gene. This CDR3 region has 15 residues. V shed 5 bases and J shed 6 bases, with 17 bases lying between them. The DNA of the CDR3 is TGTGCCAGCAGCCAGGTTCAGGGGAATCTAAACATTCAGTACTTC. Residues: CASSQVQGNLNIQYF.

The chain links TRBV5-1 to TRBJ1-4, with 9 bases matching TRBD1. Germline loops: CDR1 SGHRS, CDR2 YFSETQ. Trimming at V came to 2 bases and at J to 8 bases, leaving 4 bases not matched to a gene. This CDR3 is built from 14 residues. Here the CDR3 DNA reads TGCGCCAGCAGCTTTGACAGGGGGTCGGAAAAACTGTTTTTT. This sequence encodes CASSFDRGSEKLFF.

CDR3 loop: CASSEPTGSEQYF. CDR3 nucleotides: TGCGCCAGCAGTGAGCCGACAGGGTCCGAGCAGTACTTC. The rearrangement joins TRBV10-1 to TRBJ2-7; 7 bases map to TRBD1. Trimming cost V 2 bases and J 6 bases; bases outside gene matches: 4. The V gene's germline CDR1 is WNHNN and CDR2 SYGVQD (reference sequence). This CDR3 spans 13 amino acids.

This clone is a singleton in its sample. CDR3 coding DNA: TGCGCCAGCAGCTTGGCAACCCTTGGTGAGCAGTTCTTC. Translated, it gives CASSLATLGEQFF. This chain connects TRBV5-1 to TRBJ2-1; D is unclear. The V and J ends lost 0 bases and 9 bases respectively, with 10 bases between them. This CDR3 spans 13 amino acids. Germline CDR1 SGHRS, CDR2 YFSETQ.

The V call is TRBV6-1, the J call TRBJ2-3; the match to TRBD1 covers 7 bases. The junction had 8 bases not matched to a gene; V was cut back by 5 bases and J by 9 bases. The CDR3 totals 13 residues. Germline V gene sequence: CDR1 MNHNS, CDR2 SASEGT. In DNA, the CDR3 is TGTGCCAGCAGTCCAGACAGGACAGGAACGCAGTATTTT. Encoded protein: CASSPDRTGTQYF.

The chain has TRBV29-1 and TRBJ2-7; 9 nucleotides align to TRBD1. Germline V gives CDR1 SQVTM, CDR2 ANQGSEA. The V gene end was trimmed by 7 bases and the J gene end by 2 bases; junction bases not matched to a gene: 15. The CDR3 runs to 16 residues. CDR3 in DNA: TGCAGCGCCCGTGGGGTACTTAACAGGGGGCCCTACGAGCAGTACTTC. Its protein product is CSARGVLNRGPYEQYF.

The chain recombines TRBV11-2 with TRBJ1-1; weak D call: TRBD1 (6 bases). Germline CDR1 and CDR2: SGHAT and FQNNGV. The V end lost 4 bases, the J end lost 12 bases, and 21 bases lay between the germline ends. The CDR3 loop spans 14 amino acids. Here the CDR3 DNA reads TGTGCCAGCAGCTGGGATGGGGGGACGGACAGTCCTTTCTTT. Amino acids: CASSWDGGTDSPFF.

Of note for this clone: At the DNA level, this CDR3 is encoded by other sequences in the same sample as well. The chain employs TRBV5-1 and TRBJ1-4; TRBD1 agrees at 10 bases. The ends lost 4 bases at V and 6 bases at J; junction bases unmatched: 3. CDR1 and CDR2 (germline): SGHRS, YFSETQ. The CDR3 is 14 amino acids. The CDR3 region has the DNA TGCGCCAGCAGCCACGGGACAGGGGATGAAAAACTGTTTTTT. Its translation: CASSHGTGDEKLFF.